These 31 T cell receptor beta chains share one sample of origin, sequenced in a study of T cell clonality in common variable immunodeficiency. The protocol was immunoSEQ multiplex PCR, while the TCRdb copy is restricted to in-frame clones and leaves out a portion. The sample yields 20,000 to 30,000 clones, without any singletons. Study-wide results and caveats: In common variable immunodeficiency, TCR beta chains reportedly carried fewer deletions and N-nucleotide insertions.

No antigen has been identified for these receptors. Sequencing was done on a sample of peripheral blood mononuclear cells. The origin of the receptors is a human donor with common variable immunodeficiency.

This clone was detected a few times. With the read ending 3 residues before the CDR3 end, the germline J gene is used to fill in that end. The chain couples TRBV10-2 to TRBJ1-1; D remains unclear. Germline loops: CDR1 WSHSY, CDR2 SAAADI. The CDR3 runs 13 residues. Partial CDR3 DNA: TGCGCCAGCAGTGAGCTGGGCAATCTGAAA. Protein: CASSELGNLK. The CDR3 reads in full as CASSELGNLKAFF.

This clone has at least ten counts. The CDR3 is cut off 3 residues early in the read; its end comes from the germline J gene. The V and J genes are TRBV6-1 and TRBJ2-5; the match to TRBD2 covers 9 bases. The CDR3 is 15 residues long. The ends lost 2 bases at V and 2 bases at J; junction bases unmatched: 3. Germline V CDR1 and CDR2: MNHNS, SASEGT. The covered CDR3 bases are TGTGCCAGCAGTGAAATGGCGGGGGGGCAAGAGACC. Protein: CASSEMAGGQET. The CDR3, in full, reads CASSEMAGGQETQYF.

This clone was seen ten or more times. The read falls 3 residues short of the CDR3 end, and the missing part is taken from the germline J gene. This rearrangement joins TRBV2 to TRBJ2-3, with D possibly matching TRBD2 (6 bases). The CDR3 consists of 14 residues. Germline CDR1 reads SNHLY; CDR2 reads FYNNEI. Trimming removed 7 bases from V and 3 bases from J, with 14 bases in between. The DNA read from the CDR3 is TGTGCCAGCATGGAGGGACTGTCAACAGATACG. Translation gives CASMEGLSTDT. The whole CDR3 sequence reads CASMEGLSTDTQYF.

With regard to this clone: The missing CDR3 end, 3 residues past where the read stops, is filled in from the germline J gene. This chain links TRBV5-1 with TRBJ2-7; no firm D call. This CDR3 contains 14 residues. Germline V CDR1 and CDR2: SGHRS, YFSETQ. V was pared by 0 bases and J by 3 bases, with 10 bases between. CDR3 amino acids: CASSLGAWSYEQYF. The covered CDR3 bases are TGCGCCAGCAGCTTGGGGGCTTGGAGCTACGAG. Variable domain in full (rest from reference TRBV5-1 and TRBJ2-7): KAGVTQTPRYLIKTRGQQVTLSCSPISGHRSVSWYQQTPGQGLQFLFEYFSETQRNKGNFPGRFSGRQFSNSRSEMNVSTLELGDSALYLCASSLGAWSYEQYFGPGTRLTVT.

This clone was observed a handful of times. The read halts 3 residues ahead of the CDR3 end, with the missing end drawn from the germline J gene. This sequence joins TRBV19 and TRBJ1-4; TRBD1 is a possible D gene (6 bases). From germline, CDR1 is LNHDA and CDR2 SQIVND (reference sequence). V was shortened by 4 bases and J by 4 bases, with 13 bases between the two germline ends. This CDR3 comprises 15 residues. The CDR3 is CASSRGTYDNEKLFF. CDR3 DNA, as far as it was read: TGTGCCAGTAGTAGGGGGACATACGATAATGAAAAA.

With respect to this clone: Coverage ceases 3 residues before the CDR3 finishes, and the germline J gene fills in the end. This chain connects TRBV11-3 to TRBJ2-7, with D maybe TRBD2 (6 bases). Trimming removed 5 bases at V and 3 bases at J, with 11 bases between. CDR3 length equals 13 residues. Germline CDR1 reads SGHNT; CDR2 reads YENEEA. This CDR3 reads CASSRDLFYEQYF. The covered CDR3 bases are TGTGCCAGCAGCCGGGACTTATTCTACGAG.

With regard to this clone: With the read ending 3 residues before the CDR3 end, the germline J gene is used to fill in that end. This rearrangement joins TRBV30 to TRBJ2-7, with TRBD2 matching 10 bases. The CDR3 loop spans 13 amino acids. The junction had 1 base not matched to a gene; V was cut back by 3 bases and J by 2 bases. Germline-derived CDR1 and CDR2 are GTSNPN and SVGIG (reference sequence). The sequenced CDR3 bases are TGTGCCTGGAGAAGCGGGAGGGCCTACGAG. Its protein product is CAWRSGRAYE. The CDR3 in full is CAWRSGRAYEQYF.

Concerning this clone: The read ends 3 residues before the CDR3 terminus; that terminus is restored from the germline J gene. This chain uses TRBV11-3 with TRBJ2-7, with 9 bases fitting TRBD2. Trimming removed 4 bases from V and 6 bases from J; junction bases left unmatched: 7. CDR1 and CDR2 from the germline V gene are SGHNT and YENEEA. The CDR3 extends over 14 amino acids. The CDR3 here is CASSWPGLASEQYF. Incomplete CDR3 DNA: TGTGCCAGCAGCTGGCCGGGACTAGCAAGCGAG.

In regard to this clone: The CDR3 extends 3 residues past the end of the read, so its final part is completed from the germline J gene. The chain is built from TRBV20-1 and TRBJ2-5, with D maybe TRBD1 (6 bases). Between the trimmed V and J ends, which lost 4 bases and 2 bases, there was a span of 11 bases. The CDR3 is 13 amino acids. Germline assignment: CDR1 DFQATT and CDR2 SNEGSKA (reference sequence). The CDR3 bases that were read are TGCAGTGCTAATCCAGGGGTTCAAGAGACC. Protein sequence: CSANPGVQET. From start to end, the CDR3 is CSANPGVQETQYF.

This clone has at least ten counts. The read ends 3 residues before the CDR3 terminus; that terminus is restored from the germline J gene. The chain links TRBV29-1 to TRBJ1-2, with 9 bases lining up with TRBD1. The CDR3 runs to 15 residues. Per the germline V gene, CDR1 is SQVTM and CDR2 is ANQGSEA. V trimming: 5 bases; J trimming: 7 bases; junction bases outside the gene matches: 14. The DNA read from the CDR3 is TGCAGCGTTACTGTTTTGACAGGGGGAGGTGGTGGC. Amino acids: CSVTVLTGGGGG. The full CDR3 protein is CSVTVLTGGGGGYTF.

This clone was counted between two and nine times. The CDR3 protein is CASSHDRNNQPQHF. The DNA read from the CDR3 is TGTGCCAGCAGCCACGACAGAAACAATCAGCCC. The rearrangement links TRBV6-2 or TRBV6-3 to TRBJ1-5; a weak D match, TRBD1 (5 bases). The CDR3 is cut off 3 residues early in the read; its end comes from the germline J gene. The CDR3 spans 14 residues. Looked up from germline, CDR1 is MNHEY and CDR2 is SVGEGT. Trimming took 6 bases from V and 3 from J, leaving 12 bases between them.

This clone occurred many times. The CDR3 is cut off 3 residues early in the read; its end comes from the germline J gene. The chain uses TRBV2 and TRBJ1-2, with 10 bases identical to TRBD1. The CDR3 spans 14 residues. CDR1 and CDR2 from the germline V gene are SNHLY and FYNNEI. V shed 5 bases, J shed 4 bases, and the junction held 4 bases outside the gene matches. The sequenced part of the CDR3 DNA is TGTGCCAGCAGTTTGGACAGGGGGATCTATGGC. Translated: CASSLDRGIYG. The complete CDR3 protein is CASSLDRGIYGYTF.

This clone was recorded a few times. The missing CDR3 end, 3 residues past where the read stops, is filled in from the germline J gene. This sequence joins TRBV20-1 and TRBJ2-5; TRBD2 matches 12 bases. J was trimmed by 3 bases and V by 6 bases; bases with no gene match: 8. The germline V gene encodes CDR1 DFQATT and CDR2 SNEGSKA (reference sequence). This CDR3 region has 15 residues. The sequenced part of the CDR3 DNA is TGCAGTGCCGCCCCGACTAGCGGGGGAAAAGAGACC. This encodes CSAAPTSGGKET. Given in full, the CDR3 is CSAAPTSGGKETQYF.

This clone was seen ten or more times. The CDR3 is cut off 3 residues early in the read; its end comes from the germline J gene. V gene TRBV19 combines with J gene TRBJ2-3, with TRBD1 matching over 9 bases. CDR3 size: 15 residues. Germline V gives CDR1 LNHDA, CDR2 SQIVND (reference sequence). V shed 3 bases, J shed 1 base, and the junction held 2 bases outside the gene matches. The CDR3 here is CASSIWTGGTDTQYF. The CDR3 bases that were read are TGTGCCAGTAGTATCTGGACAGGGGGCACAGATACG.

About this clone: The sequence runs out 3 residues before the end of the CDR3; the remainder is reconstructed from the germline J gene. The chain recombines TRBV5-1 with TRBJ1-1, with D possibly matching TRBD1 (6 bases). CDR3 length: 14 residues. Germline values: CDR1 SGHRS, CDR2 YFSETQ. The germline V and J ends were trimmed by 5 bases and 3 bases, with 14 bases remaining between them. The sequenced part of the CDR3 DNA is TGCGCCAGCAGGAACAGGGAAGAGGACACTGAA. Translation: CASRNREEDTE. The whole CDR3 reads CASRNREEDTEAFF.

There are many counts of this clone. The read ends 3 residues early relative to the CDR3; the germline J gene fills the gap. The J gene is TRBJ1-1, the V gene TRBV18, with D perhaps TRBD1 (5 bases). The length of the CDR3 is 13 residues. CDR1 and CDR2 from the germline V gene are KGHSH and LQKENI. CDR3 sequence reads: CASSPKQEAEAFF. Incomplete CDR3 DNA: TGTGCCAGCTCACCAAAACAGGAAGCCGAA.

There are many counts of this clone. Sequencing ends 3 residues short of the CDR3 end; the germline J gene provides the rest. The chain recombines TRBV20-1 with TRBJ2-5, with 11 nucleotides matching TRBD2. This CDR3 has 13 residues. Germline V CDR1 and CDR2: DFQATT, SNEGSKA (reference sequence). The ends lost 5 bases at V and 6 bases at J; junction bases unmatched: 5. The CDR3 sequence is CSAVLAGEKTQYF. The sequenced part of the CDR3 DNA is TGCAGTGCTGTACTAGCGGGAGAGAAGACC.

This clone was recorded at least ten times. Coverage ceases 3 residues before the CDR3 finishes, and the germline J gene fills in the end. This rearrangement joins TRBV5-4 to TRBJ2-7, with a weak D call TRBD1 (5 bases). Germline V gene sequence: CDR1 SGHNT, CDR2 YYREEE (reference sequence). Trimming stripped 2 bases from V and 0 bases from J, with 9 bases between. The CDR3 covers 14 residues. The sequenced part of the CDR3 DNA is TGTGCCAGCAGCTTCGGAACAGGCTCCTACGAG. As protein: CASSFGTGSYE. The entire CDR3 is CASSFGTGSYEQYF.

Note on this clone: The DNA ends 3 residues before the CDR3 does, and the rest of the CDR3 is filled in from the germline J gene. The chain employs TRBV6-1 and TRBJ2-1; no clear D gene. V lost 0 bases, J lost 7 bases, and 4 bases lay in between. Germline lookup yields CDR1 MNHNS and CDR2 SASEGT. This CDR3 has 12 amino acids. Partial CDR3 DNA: TGTGCCAGCAGTGAAGCAGGTAATGAG. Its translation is CASSEAGNE. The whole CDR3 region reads CASSEAGNEQFF.

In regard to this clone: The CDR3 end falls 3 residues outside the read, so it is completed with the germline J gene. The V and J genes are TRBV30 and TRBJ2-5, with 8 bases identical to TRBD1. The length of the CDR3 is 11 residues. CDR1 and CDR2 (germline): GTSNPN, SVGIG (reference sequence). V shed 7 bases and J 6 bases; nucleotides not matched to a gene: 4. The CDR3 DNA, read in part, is TGTGCCTCCGACAGGGGTCAGACC. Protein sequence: CASDRGQT. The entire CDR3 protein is CASDRGQTQYF.

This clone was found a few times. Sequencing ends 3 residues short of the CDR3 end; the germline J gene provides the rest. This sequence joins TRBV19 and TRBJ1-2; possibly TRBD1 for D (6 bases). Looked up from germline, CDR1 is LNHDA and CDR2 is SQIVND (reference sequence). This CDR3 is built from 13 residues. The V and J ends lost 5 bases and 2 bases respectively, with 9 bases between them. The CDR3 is CASSHQGNYGYTF. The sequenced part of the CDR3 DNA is TGTGCCAGTAGTCATCAGGGGAACTATGGC.

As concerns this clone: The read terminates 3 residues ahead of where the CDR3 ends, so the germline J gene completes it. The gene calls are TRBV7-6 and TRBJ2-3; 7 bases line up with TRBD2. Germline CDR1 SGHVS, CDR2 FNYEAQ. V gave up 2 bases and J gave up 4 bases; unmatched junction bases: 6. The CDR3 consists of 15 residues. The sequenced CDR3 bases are TGTGCCAGCAGCTTATCCCGTGCGGGGGCAGATACG. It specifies CASSLSRAGADT. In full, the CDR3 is CASSLSRAGADTQYF. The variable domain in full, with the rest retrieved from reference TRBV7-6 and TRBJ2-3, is GAGVSQSPRYKVTKRGQDVALRCDPISGHVSLYWYRQALGQGPEFLTYFNYEAQQDKSGLPNDRFSAERPEGSISTLTIQRTEQRDSAMYRCASSLSRAGADTQYFGPGTRLTVL.

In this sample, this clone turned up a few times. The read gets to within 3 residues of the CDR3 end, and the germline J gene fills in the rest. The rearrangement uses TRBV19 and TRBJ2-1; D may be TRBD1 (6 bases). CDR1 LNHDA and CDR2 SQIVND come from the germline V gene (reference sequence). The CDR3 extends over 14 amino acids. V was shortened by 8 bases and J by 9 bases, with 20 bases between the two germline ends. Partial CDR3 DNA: TGTGCCAGTCAGGACAGTCCCGGGGTGGGTGAG. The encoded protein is CASQDSPGVGE. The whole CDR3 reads CASQDSPGVGEQFF.

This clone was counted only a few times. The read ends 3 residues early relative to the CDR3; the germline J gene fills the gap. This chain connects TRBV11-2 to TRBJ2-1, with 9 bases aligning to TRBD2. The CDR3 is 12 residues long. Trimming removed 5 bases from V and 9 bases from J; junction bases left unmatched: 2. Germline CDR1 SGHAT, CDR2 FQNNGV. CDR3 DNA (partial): TGTGCCAGCAGCAGGACTAGCGCTGAG. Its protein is CASSRTSAE. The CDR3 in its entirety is CASSRTSAEQFF.

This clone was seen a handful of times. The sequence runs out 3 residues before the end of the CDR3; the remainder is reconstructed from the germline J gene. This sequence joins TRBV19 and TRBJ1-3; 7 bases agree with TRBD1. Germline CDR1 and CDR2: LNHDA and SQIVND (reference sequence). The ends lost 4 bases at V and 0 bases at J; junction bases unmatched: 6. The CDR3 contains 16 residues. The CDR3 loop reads CASSTGTVVSGNTIYF. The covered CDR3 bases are TGTGCCAGTAGTACCGGGACAGTGGTCTCTGGAAACACC.

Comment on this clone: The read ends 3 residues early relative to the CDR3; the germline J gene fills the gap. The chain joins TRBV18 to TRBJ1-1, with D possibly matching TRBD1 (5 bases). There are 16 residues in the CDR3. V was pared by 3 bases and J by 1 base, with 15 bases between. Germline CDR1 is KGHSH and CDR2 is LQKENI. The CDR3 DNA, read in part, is TGTGCCAGCTCACCTTTCGAGGGGCGGGGGAACACTGAA. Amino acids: CASSPFEGRGNTE. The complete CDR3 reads CASSPFEGRGNTEAFF.

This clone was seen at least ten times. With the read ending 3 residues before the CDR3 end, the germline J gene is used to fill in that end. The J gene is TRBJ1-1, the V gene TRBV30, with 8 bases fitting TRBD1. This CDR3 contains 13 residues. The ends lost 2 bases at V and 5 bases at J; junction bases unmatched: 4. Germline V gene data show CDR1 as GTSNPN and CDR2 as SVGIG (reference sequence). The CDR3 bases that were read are TGTGCCTGGAGTCAGACAGGGGTGACTGAA. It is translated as CAWSQTGVTE. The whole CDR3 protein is CAWSQTGVTEAFF.

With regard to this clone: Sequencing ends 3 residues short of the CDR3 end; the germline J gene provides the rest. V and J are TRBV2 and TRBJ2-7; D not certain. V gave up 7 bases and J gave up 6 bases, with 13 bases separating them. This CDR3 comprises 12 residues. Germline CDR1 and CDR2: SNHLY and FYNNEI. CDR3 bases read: TGTGCCAGCACCCAAATTCCGCGCGAG. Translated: CASTQIPRE. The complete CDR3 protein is CASTQIPREQYF.

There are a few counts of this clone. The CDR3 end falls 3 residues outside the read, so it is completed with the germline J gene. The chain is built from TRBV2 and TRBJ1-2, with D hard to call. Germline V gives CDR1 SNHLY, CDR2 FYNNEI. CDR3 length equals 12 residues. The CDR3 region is CASRTAAGGYTF. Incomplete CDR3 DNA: TGTGCCAGCCGGACGGCCGCGGGAGGC.

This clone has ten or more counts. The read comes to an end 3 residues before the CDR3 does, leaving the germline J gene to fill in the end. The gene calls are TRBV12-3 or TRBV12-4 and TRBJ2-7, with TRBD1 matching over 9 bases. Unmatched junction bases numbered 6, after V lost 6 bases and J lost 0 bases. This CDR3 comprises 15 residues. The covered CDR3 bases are TGTGCCAGCAGCTCGACAGGGGGAGTCTCCTACGAG. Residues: CASSSTGGVSYE. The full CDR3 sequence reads CASSSTGGVSYEQYF.

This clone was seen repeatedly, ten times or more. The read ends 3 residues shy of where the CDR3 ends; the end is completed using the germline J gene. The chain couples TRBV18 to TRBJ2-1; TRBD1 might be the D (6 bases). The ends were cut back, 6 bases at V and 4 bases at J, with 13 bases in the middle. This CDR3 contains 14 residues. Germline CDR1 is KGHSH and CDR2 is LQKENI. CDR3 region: CASSPTTGYNEQFF. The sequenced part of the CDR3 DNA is TGTGCCAGCTCGCCAACCACAGGGTACAATGAG.